This TCR beta chain is from a study of CD4 T cells in relation to SARS-CoV-2 and coronaviruses. Study overall: PBMCs were cultured with antigen for roughly nine days before TCR beta sequencing.

Unexposed donor CD4+ T cells date from about 2011-2019, before the COVID-19 pandemic. The cells were cultured for approximately 10 days before CD4+ T cells were isolated. Testing used SARS-CoV-2 S/N and four cold-coronavirus spikes on unexposed-donor CD4+ T cells, cells permitting. Profiled with immunoSEQ multiplex PCR; TCRdb holds only in-frame clones, not every one. The profile shows tens of thousands of clones, around three quarters of them singletons. CDR1 is SGHRS and CDR2 is YFSETQ in the germline V gene. Trimming took 4 bases from V and 6 from J; bases not matched to a gene: 12. The CDR3 has 16 amino acids. To note about this clone: As yet, its antigen is unknown.

What was sequenced was CD4+ T cells from PBMCs, cultured in vitro. The sequence derives from a human donor in good health. The V gene is TRBV5-1, the J gene TRBJ2-5; 10 positions agree with TRBD1. The CDR3 DNA is TGCGCCAGCAGCCTGACAGGACAGGGGGTAGATAAGACCCAGTACTTC. It codes for CASSLTGQGVDKTQYF.